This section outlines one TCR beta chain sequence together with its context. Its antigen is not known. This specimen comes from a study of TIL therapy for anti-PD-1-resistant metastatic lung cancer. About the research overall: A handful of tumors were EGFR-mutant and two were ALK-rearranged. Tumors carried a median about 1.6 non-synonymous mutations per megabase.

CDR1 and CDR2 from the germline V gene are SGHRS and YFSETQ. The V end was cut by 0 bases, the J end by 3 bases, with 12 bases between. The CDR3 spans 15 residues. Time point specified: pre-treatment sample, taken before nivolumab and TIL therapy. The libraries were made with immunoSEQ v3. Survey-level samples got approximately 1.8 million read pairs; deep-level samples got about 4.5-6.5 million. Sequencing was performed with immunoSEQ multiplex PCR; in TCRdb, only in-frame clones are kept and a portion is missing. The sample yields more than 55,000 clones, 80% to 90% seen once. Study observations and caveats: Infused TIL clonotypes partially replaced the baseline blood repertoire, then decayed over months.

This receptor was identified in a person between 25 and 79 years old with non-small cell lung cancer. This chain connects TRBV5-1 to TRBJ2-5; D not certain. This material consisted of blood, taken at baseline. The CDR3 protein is CASSLGSSPEETQYF. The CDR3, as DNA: TGCGCCAGCAGCTTGGGGTCGAGCCCTGAAGAGACCCAGTACTTC.